One and the same sample provided the 24 T cell receptor beta chains below, sequenced in a study of blood T cell repertoires in COVID-19 (TCRdb year 2020). Library preparation used the immunoSEQ multiplex PCR assay. The clones in this table, taken by TCRdb from immuneACCESS, are in-frame only. Not every clone is retained; where verified, under half of the shortfall comes from an unresolved V gene, and the cause of the rest is unknown. This sample gives 250,000 to 350,000 clones in total; about 88% of them show up just once. The top ten clones comprise 10% to 12% of the sample. Material: peripheral blood. These receptors were collected from a woman in her 30s with COVID-19, enrolled during active disease.

This clone appeared a single time. The V call is TRBV5-1, the J call TRBJ2-5; a possible D gene is TRBD2 (6 bases). Per the germline V gene, CDR1 is SGHRS and CDR2 is YFSETQ. V lost 0 bases and J lost 7, with 13 bases in between. The CDR3 is made up of 14 amino acids. As DNA, the CDR3 is TGCGCCAGCAGCTTGGAGGCTCTCGGGGGGACCCAGTACTTC. Encoded protein: CASSLEALGGTQYF. Together with reference TRBV5-1 and TRBJ2-5, the CDR3 gives the full variable domain: KAGVTQTPRYLIKTRGQQVTLSCSPISGHRSVSWYQQTPGQGLQFLFEYFSETQRNKGNFPGRFSGRQFSNSRSEMNVSTLELGDSALYLCASSLEALGGTQYFGPGTRLLVL.

This clone occurred once. CDR3 bases: TGCGCCAGCAGCGCGCGGCCGGAGAGTGCCCAGCATTTT. As protein: CASSARPESAQHF. The chain has TRBV5-1 and TRBJ1-5; D remains ambiguous. There are 13 residues in the CDR3. V lost 4 bases and J lost 11, with 16 bases in between. Per the germline V gene, CDR1 is SGHRS and CDR2 is YFSETQ.

The chain couples TRBV4-1 to TRBJ2-1; 7 positions agree with TRBD2. The V segment lost 4 bases and the J segment 4 bases; nucleotides outside the gene matches: 13. Germline values: CDR1 MGHRA, CDR2 YSYEKL. The CDR3 is 17 amino acids. The CDR3 loop is CASSRDPRAGAYNEQFF. The DNA for the CDR3 is TGCGCCAGCAGCCGAGACCCCAGGGCGGGAGCTTACAATGAGCAGTTCTTC.

This clone has a single count. This chain joins TRBV10-2 and TRBJ2-7; TRBD2 agrees at 14 bases. With V trimmed by 7 bases and J by 2 bases, 1 base remained unmatched. Germline lookup yields CDR1 WSHSY and CDR2 SAAADI. This CDR3 spans 14 amino acids. The CDR3 here is CASTGLAGAYEQYF. The CDR3 nucleotides read TGCGCCAGCACGGGACTAGCGGGGGCCTACGAGCAGTACTTC.

This chain joins TRBV7-9 and TRBJ1-1; maybe TRBD1 (5 bases). Trimming pared 5 bases from V and 0 bases from J, leaving 16 bases between. This CDR3 has 16 amino acids. Germline V gene lookup returns CDR1 SEHNR and CDR2 FQNEAQ (reference sequence). CDR3 residues: CASSPLLGGMNTEAFF. CDR3 nucleotides: TGTGCCAGCAGCCCCCTCTTGGGGGGAATGAACACTGAAGCTTTCTTT.

The chain carries TRBV23-1 and TRBJ1-5, with 8 bases aligning to TRBD1. TRBV23-1 carries the ORF label, with uncertain function. V was clipped by 3 bases and J by 1 base; unmatched bases: 8. The CDR3 loop spans 17 amino acids. As DNA, the CDR3 is TGCGCCAGCAGTCAGTTCCAGGGGGCGGCGAGCAATCAGCCCCAGCATTTT. Amino acids: CASSQFQGAASNQPQHF.

This chain joins TRBV5-1 and TRBJ2-7; 9 positions match TRBD1. Germline lookup yields CDR1 SGHRS and CDR2 YFSETQ. The trim removed 4 bases at V and 3 bases at J, leaving 8 bases unmatched. The CDR3 covers 15 residues. The CDR3 nucleotides read TGCGCCAGCAGCGGCCCGGGACAGGGTTTCTACGAGCAGTACTTC. Protein: CASSGPGQGFYEQYF.

This rearrangement joins TRBV11-2 to TRBJ1-5; 10 bases fit TRBD1. This CDR3 contains 18 residues. The ends lost 5 bases at V and 2 bases at J; junction bases unmatched: 12. CDR1 SGHAT and CDR2 FQNNGV come from the germline V gene. CDR3 in DNA: TGTGCCAGCAGCATTCTCGACAGGGGGCGAGGTGGCAATCAGCCCCAGCATTTT. It is translated as CASSILDRGRGGNQPQHF.

Here the CDR3 reads CASTKGGVSYEQYF. The CDR3, as DNA: TGTGCCAGCACCAAGGGGGGGGTCTCCTACGAGCAGTACTTC. The chain has TRBV6-5 and TRBJ2-7; D perhaps matches TRBD2 (7 bases). V shed 7 bases and J shed 0 bases, with 13 bases lying between them. Germline V CDR1 and CDR2: MNHEY, SVGAGI. The CDR3 length is 14 residues.

V is TRBV27 and J is TRBJ1-4, with TRBD1 matching 7 bases. The J segment lost 0 bases and the V segment lost 5 bases, leaving 9 bases of the junction unmatched. Germline V CDR1 and CDR2: MNHEY, SMNVEV (reference sequence). The CDR3 spans 17 residues. CDR3 amino acids: CASSTRDSTATNEKLFF. Here the CDR3 DNA reads TGTGCCAGCAGTACCCGGGACAGCACCGCAACTAATGAAAAACTGTTTTTT.

This clone occurred once. This chain uses TRBV28 with TRBJ2-1, with D possibly matching TRBD1 (5 bases). The CDR3 extends over 14 amino acids. Germline values: CDR1 MDHEN, CDR2 SYDVKM. Deletions cut 7 bases from V and 4 bases from J, with 14 bases between. CDR3 in amino acids: CASKETAIYNEQFF. In DNA, the CDR3 is TGTGCCAGCAAGGAGACAGCCATTTACAATGAGCAGTTCTTC.

This clone was detected once. V is TRBV7-2 and J is TRBJ2-2; no clear D. Germline CDR1 and CDR2: SGHTA and FQGNSA. This CDR3 spans 14 amino acids. V gave up 3 bases and J gave up 3 bases, with 8 bases separating them. The DNA of the CDR3 is TGTGCCAGCAGCTTTCCACTCGACACCGGGGAGCTGTTTTTT. Its translation: CASSFPLDTGELFF.

This clone was seen a single time. The chain uses TRBV30 and TRBJ2-1; D might be TRBD2 (5 bases). Germline-derived CDR1 and CDR2 are GTSNPN and SVGIG (reference sequence). The V gene lost 0 bases and the J gene lost 8 bases, with 11 bases spanning the gap. The CDR3 runs 13 residues. CDR3 DNA sequence: TGTGCCTGGAGTGTACGAGGGTGGGATGAGCAGTTCTTC. Protein product: CAWSVRGWDEQFF.

Here the CDR3 reads CASSFGDSPLHF. CDR3 nucleotide sequence: TGTGCCAGCAGTTTCGGTGATTCACCCCTCCACTTT. This chain links TRBV7-9 with TRBJ1-6; D remains ambiguous. The V gene's germline CDR1 is SEHNR and CDR2 FQNEAQ (reference sequence). V lost 6 bases, J lost 8 bases, and 8 bases lay in between. The length of the CDR3 is 12 residues.

This chain links TRBV28 with TRBJ1-1; D may be TRBD1 (6 bases). In germline, CDR1 is MDHEN, CDR2 SYDVKM. The CDR3 length is 16 residues. Trimming pared 3 bases from V and 4 bases from J, leaving 18 bases between. In DNA form, the CDR3 reads TGTGCCAGCAGTTTGGTACAGGGAGGGTTGCCCACTGAAGCTTTCTTT. It translates to CASSLVQGGLPTEAFF.

The CDR3 here is CASRVGSSYNEQFF. CDR3 nucleotides: TGTGCCAGCAGGGTCGGGAGCTCCTACAATGAGCAGTTCTTC. This sequence joins TRBV28 and TRBJ2-1, with a possible D match to TRBD2 (6 bases). The CDR3 has 14 amino acids. V lost 6 bases, J lost 0 bases, and 9 bases lay in between. Germline V lookup: CDR1 MDHEN, CDR2 SYDVKM.

The chain is built from TRBV11-1 and TRBJ2-3; TRBD1 agrees at 7 bases. The CDR3 runs 15 residues. After removal of 6 bases from V and 1 base from J, the junction contained 7 bases not matched to a gene. The V gene's germline CDR1 is SGHAT and CDR2 FQDESV (reference sequence). In DNA form, the CDR3 reads TGTGCCAGCAGGCCACAGGGGATACGCACAGATACGCAGTATTTT. This sequence encodes CASRPQGIRTDTQYF.

This chain connects TRBV6-5 to TRBJ1-6; no clear D. The CDR3 consists of 16 residues. Germline CDR1 and CDR2: MNHEY and SVGAGI. V shed 0 bases and J shed 10 bases, with 16 bases lying between them. CDR3 protein: CASSYSIRAGGSPLHF. CDR3 nucleotides: TGTGCCAGCAGTTACTCGATAAGGGCGGGTGGATCACCCCTCCACTTT.

This sequence joins TRBV2 and TRBJ2-5, with 7 bases aligning to TRBD2. Germline CDR1 and CDR2: SNHLY and FYNNEI. The CDR3 length is 14 residues. With 5 bases clipped from V and 7 bases from J, the junction kept 10 bases outside the gene matches. The CDR3 DNA is TGTGCCAGCAGTCTCTCTAGCGGTTTGGGGACCCAGTACTTC. It encodes CASSLSSGLGTQYF.

This chain connects TRBV9 to TRBJ1-4; D might be TRBD1 (6 bases). Germline assignment: CDR1 SGDLS and CDR2 YYNGEE. V was cut by 4 bases and J by 3 bases, with 13 bases left in between. The CDR3 is 15 residues long. The CDR3 sequence is CASSLGAGANEKLFF. The CDR3 bases are TGTGCCAGCAGCCTGGGGGCAGGGGCTAATGAAAAACTGTTTTTT.

The rearrangement links TRBV2 to TRBJ2-7; maybe TRBD2 (6 bases). Trimming stripped 3 bases from V and 2 bases from J, with 11 bases between. The CDR3 covers 14 residues. CDR1 SNHLY and CDR2 FYNNEI come from the germline V gene. The CDR3 sequence: CASSEGTAPYEQYF. CDR3 DNA: TGTGCCAGCAGTGAGGGGACTGCCCCCTACGAGCAGTACTTC.

This rearrangement joins TRBV30 to TRBJ1-5; no definite D call. The V and J ends lost 2 bases and 3 bases respectively, with 8 bases between them. In germline, CDR1 is GTSNPN, CDR2 SVGIG (reference sequence). The CDR3 sequence is 13 residues long. CDR3 protein: CAWSLGDNQPQHF. The CDR3, as DNA: TGTGCCTGGAGTCTGGGAGACAATCAGCCCCAGCATTTT.

The CDR3 DNA sequence: TGTGCCAGCAGCTTATCAGCAGGTATGGTGGGAGCTTTCTTT. Translated, it gives CASSLSAGMVGAFF. This chain connects TRBV7-9 to TRBJ1-1, with D unresolved. V shed 2 bases and J shed 10 bases, with 17 bases lying between them. Germline V CDR1 and CDR2: SEHNR, FQNEAQ (reference sequence). The CDR3 loop spans 14 amino acids. The whole variable domain, remainder taken from reference TRBV7-9 and TRBJ1-1, is DTGVSQNPRHKITKRGQNVTFRCDPISEHNRLYWYRQTLGQGPEFLTYFQNEAQLEKSRLLSDRFSAERPKGSFSTLEIQRTEQGDSAMYLCASSLSAGMVGAFFGQGTRLTVV.

The chain recombines TRBV15 with TRBJ1-3, with TRBD1 as a possible D gene (5 bases). The CDR3 is made up of 14 amino acids. The V end lost 1 base, the J end lost 1 base, and 5 bases lay between the germline ends. Germline V gene lookup returns CDR1 LNHNV and CDR2 YYDKDF (reference sequence). CDR3 DNA sequence: TGTGCCACCAGCAGAGCAGGGTCTGGAAACACCATATATTTT. Translating gives CATSRAGSGNTIYF.